These 30 T cell receptor beta chains share one sample of origin, sequenced in a study of regulatory T cells in long-lasting Graves disease. Time point specified: newly diagnosed GD, antithyroid drugs for less than 3 months. TCR sequences were obtained from RNA taken from PBMCs. Investigators prepared the TCR beta libraries by applying iRepertoire HTBI primers and Arm-PCR of CDR3 regions. TCRdb called the multiplex PCR reads again in MiXCR, with one record for every CDR3 protein. The sample holds 300,000 to 400,000 distinct CDR3 sequences, about 20% seen once. The sequenced sample was peripheral blood mononuclear cells (PBMCs), obtained at new diagnosis, from a patient treated with antithyroid drugs. Receptors originate from a female donor with Graves disease.

This clonotype was detected ten times or more. The chain has TRBV6-2 or TRBV6-3 and TRBJ1-2; 7 positions match TRBD1. This CDR3 region has 12 residues. V gave up 6 bases and J gave up 4 bases; unmatched junction bases: 2. The germline gives CDR1 MNHEY, CDR2 SVGEGT. The CDR3 nucleotides are TGTGCCAGCAGGGGACAGCTCTATGGCTACACCTTC. It is translated as CASRGQLYGYTF.

In its sample, this clonotype was seen many times. The V and J genes are TRBV12-3 or TRBV12-4 and TRBJ2-2; no definite D call. The CDR3 has 13 residues. V lost 6 bases and J 1 base, leaving 6 bases between the germline ends. CDR3 amino acids: CASSYGNTGELFF. DNA of the CDR3: TGTGCCAGCAGCTACGGGAACACCGGGGAGCTGTTTTTT.

This clonotype was counted many times. Compared with germline, one end of the junction differs, possibly owing to a read error. The V and J genes are TRBV11-3 and TRBJ2-1; D not certain. Germline V gene lookup returns CDR1 SGHNT and CDR2 YENEEA. The CDR3 loop spans 15 amino acids. For the CDR3, the DNA is TGTGCCAGCAGCTCTCGGACCGTCTCCTACAGTGAGCAGTTCTTC. This gives the protein CASSSRTVSYSEQFF.

This chain connects TRBV5-1 to TRBJ1-1; possibly TRBD1 for D (6 bases). Germline values: CDR1 SGHRS, CDR2 YFSETQ. The ends were cut back, 1 base at V and 7 bases at J, with 14 bases in the middle. The length of the CDR3 is 14 residues. The CDR3 sequence is CASSLTGLTGEAFF. CDR3 sequence (DNA): TGCGCCAGCAGCTTGACAGGGCTGACTGGTGAAGCTTTCTTT.

The chain recombines TRBV30 with TRBJ2-1; 10 positions agree with TRBD2. Germline-derived CDR1 and CDR2 are GTSNPN and SVGIG (reference sequence). Trimming took 3 bases from V and 12 from J; bases not matched to a gene: 20. The CDR3 is 17 residues long. The CDR3 bases are TGTGCCTGGAGCCACCCTTTACTAGCGGGACTTTTAAAGGGGCAGTTCTTC. As protein: CAWSHPLLAGLLKGQFF.

V and J are TRBV28 and TRBJ2-3, with D uncertain. V shed 5 bases and J shed 2 bases, with 17 bases lying between them. This CDR3 has 16 residues. Germline CDR1 and CDR2: MDHEN and SYDVKM. This chain's CDR3 is CASSPGYSRFTDTQYF. The CDR3 nucleotides are TGTGCCAGCAGTCCCGGTTACAGCCGATTCACAGATACGCAGTATTTT.

This clonotype was counted at least ten times. The chain combines TRBV6-1 with TRBJ2-7; 12 bases align to TRBD1. Germline V lookup: CDR1 MNHNS, CDR2 SASEGT. The CDR3 consists of 18 residues. The J segment lost 7 bases and the V segment lost 5 bases, leaving 18 bases of the junction unmatched. CDR3: CASSPGQGAGPAGVEQYF. CDR3 coding DNA: TGTGCCAGCAGTCCGGGACAGGGGGCTGGACCCGCAGGAGTTGAGCAGTACTTC.

Regarding this clonotype: A much larger clone lies one base from this, so it may be a read error. The genes are TRBV3-1 and TRBJ2-7; TRBD1 aligns across 8 bases. Germline-derived CDR1 and CDR2 are LGHDT and YNNKEL (reference sequence). The CDR3 contains 14 residues. CDR3 coding DNA: TGTGCCGGCAGCCTTGGACAGGGCGGGTCCGAGCAGTACTTC. It encodes CAGSLGQGGSEQYF.

This clonotype was seen repeatedly, ten times or more. CDR3 region: CASRHGTGVTEAFF. CDR3 DNA sequence: TGTGCCAGCAGACACGGGACAGGGGTCACTGAAGCTTTCTTT. This rearrangement joins TRBV3-1 to TRBJ1-1; TRBD1 aligns across 10 bases. Trimming cost V 6 bases and J 4 bases; bases outside gene matches: 5. This CDR3 contains 14 residues. Looked up from germline, CDR1 is LGHDT and CDR2 is YNNKEL (reference sequence).

A note on this clonotype: A much larger clone is a single base away; this may be a read error. The gene calls are TRBV11-3 and TRBJ1-1, with D unresolved. V shed 4 bases and J shed 3 bases, with 9 bases lying between them. This CDR3 has 13 amino acids. The germline V gene encodes CDR1 SGHNT and CDR2 YENEEA. CDR3 DNA: TGTGCCAGCAGCTCGCTGGCAGACACTGAAGCTTTCTTT. This translates into CASSSLADTEAFF.

This clonotype was counted between two and nine times. A single base separates this from a much larger clone, so it may be a read error. This rearrangement joins TRBV27 to TRBJ2-6; the D gene is possibly TRBD1 (5 bases). The CDR3 loop spans 14 amino acids. Looked up from germline, CDR1 is MNHEY and CDR2 is SMNVEV (reference sequence). As DNA, the CDR3 is TGTGCCACCGCCATAATCTCTGGGGCCAACGTCCTGGCTTTC. It codes for CATAIISGANVLAF.

This clonotype was picked up many times. This chain joins TRBV6-2 or TRBV6-3 and TRBJ2-3, with D possibly TRBD2 on 6 matching bases. Germline V gene sequence: CDR1 MNHEY, CDR2 SVGEGT. The CDR3 runs 16 residues. Trimming pared 5 bases from V and 1 base from J, leaving 16 bases between. The CDR3 sequence: CASSPTGDRGTDTQYF. CDR3 nucleotide sequence: TGTGCCAGCAGTCCTACGGGGGATCGGGGCACAGATACGCAGTATTTT.

In its sample, this clonotype was seen a few times. CDR3 region: CASAAGGGGEQFF. The CDR3, as DNA: TGTGCCAGCGCCGCCGGGGGAGGCGGTGAGCAGTTCTTC. The V and J genes are TRBV5-6 and TRBJ2-1; possibly TRBD2 for D (6 bases). The CDR3 consists of 13 residues. Germline CDR1 is SGHDT and CDR2 is YYEEEE. V was clipped by 7 bases and J by 9 bases, with 17 bases between them.

This rearrangement joins TRBV9 to TRBJ2-5, with no clear D. Trimming stripped 4 bases from V and 0 bases from J, with 13 bases between. Germline loops: CDR1 SGDLS, CDR2 YYNGEE. CDR3 length: 15 amino acids. CDR3 nucleotides: TGTGCCAGCAGCCGCTCGCCAACAAACCAAGAGACCCAGTACTTC. It translates to CASSRSPTNQETQYF.

This clonotype was found many times. The V and J genes are TRBV5-8 and TRBJ2-3, with 11 positions matching TRBD2. The CDR3 sequence is 16 residues long. Germline CDR1 and CDR2: SGHTS and YDEGEE. V shed 1 base, J shed 1 base, and the junction held 2 bases outside the gene matches. Here the CDR3 DNA reads TGTGCCAGCAGCTTGCTGACTAGCGGGGGCACAGATACGCAGTATTTT. Translating it yields CASSLLTSGGTDTQYF.

This chain uses TRBV20-1 with TRBJ2-1; 8 bases align to TRBD1. The CDR3 runs 14 residues. J gave up 4 bases and V 5 bases, and 7 bases lay outside the gene matches. CDR1 DFQATT and CDR2 SNEGSKA come from the germline V gene (reference sequence). Here the CDR3 reads CSAGQGEGYNEQFF. DNA for the CDR3: TGCAGTGCTGGACAGGGCGAAGGATACAATGAGCAGTTCTTC.

This clonotype occurred many times. The V call is TRBV6-1, the J call TRBJ1-5; no firm D call. Germline CDR1 reads MNHNS; CDR2 reads SASEGT. The CDR3 has 15 amino acids. The V and J ends lost 1 base and 3 bases respectively, with 10 bases between them. DNA of the CDR3: TGTGCCAGCAGTGAAGGGTCAGGCCTCAATCAGCCCCAGCATTTT. Translated, it gives CASSEGSGLNQPQHF.

There are many counts of this clonotype. This sequence joins TRBV12-3 or TRBV12-4 and TRBJ2-7, with D perhaps matching TRBD2 (6 bases). V lost 5 bases and J 7 bases, leaving 27 bases between the germline ends. The CDR3 extends over 17 amino acids. The CDR3 here is CASSLGLSGVSIEEQYF. CDR3 sequence (DNA): TGTGCCAGCAGTCTTGGTTTGTCGGGAGTTAGTATAGAAGAGCAGTACTTC.

This clonotype was recorded many times. The genes are TRBV28 and TRBJ1-2; possible D gene TRBD1, 5 bases. CDR1 is MDHEN, CDR2 SYDVKM, per germline. The length of the CDR3 is 13 residues. Trimming left V 1 base short and J 7 bases short, with 10 bases between. The CDR3 DNA reads as TGTGCCAGCAGTTTATTTCAGGGTGGTGGCTACACCTTC. It translates to CASSLFQGGGYTF.

V gene TRBV6-1 combines with J gene TRBJ2-7; 8 nucleotides line up with TRBD2. CDR1 is MNHNS and CDR2 is SASEGT in the germline V gene. The CDR3 consists of 14 residues. J was trimmed by 3 bases and V by 7 bases; bases with no gene match: 8. CDR3 sequence: CASTLTSASYEQYF. The CDR3 region has the DNA TGTGCCAGCACCCTGACTAGCGCGAGCTACGAGCAGTACTTC.

Concerning this clonotype: Since a much larger clone is just one base distant, this may be a read error. The chain employs TRBV29-1 and TRBJ2-3, with 12 bases identical to TRBD1. CDR3 length: 14 residues. Germline V gives CDR1 SQVTM, CDR2 ANQGSEA. The CDR3 sequence: CSVETGTGGTEVFF. The CDR3 coding sequence is TGCAGCGTTGAAACCGGGACAGGGGGCACTGAAGTTTTCTTT.

This clonotype has at least ten counts. The chain employs TRBV2 and TRBJ1-5; D remains unclear. V lost 2 bases, J lost 1 base, and 3 bases lay in between. Germline CDR1 is SNHLY and CDR2 is FYNNEI. This CDR3 has 13 residues. The CDR3 loop is CASSEQSNQPQHF. Here the CDR3 DNA reads TGTGCCAGCAGTGAACAGAGCAATCAGCCCCAGCATTTT.

The sample holds many counts of this clonotype. The chain recombines TRBV18 with TRBJ2-7; 9 bases are a match to TRBD1. CDR3 size: 16 residues. CDR1 and CDR2 (germline): KGHSH, LQKENI. V shed 2 bases and J 5 bases; nucleotides not matched to a gene: 10. Here the CDR3 reads CASSPSWTGDNHEQYF. CDR3 in DNA: TGTGCCAGCTCACCATCATGGACAGGGGACAACCACGAGCAGTACTTC. The whole variable domain, filled in from reference TRBV18 and TRBJ2-7, reads NAGVMQNPRHLVRRRGQEARLRCSPMKGHSHVYWYRQLPEEGLKFMVYLQKENIIDESGMPKERFSAEFPKEGPSILRIQQVVRGDSAAYFCASSPSWTGDNHEQYFGPGTRLTVT.

The chain uses TRBV5-1 and TRBJ1-3; D is possibly TRBD1 (5 bases). The V and J ends lost 2 bases and 4 bases respectively, with 10 bases between them. The germline CDR1 and CDR2 sequences are SGHRS and YFSETQ. This CDR3 contains 14 residues. For the CDR3, the DNA is TGCGCCAGCAGCTTCGGGGACGGAGGAAACACCATATATTTT. Translation: CASSFGDGGNTIYF.

This clonotype showed up just a few times. The rearrangement uses TRBV28 and TRBJ2-3, with 7 positions matching TRBD2. CDR1 is MDHEN, CDR2 SYDVKM, per germline. V shed 2 bases and J 9 bases; nucleotides not matched to a gene: 5. The CDR3 is made up of 13 amino acids. The CDR3 reads CASSLAGDPTQYF. The DNA for the CDR3 is TGTGCCAGCAGTTTAGCGGGAGATCCGACGCAGTATTTT.

In regard to this clonotype: A much larger clone is a single base away; this may be a read error. The genes are TRBV6-2 or TRBV6-3 and TRBJ2-2, with TRBD2 matching 13 bases. V trimming: 8 bases; J trimming: 5 bases; junction bases outside the gene matches: 11. The CDR3 sequence is 17 residues long. Germline lookup yields CDR1 MNHEY and CDR2 SVGEGT. Here the CDR3 reads CASGTSGTQGSTGELFF. The CDR3 nucleotides are TGTGCCAGCGGGACTAGCGGGACTCAGGGAAGTACCGGGGAGCTGTTTTTT.

This clonotype has a count of ten or more. V is TRBV14 and J is TRBJ1-6, with D unresolved. The V end was cut by 0 bases, the J end by 8 bases, with 8 bases between. Germline V lookup: CDR1 SGHDN, CDR2 FVKESK. The CDR3 sequence is 14 residues long. The chain's CDR3 is CASSQESEYSPLHF. Written as DNA, the CDR3 is TGTGCCAGCAGCCAAGAATCCGAATATTCACCCCTCCACTTT.

This CDR3 is CATSDDRPGVSTDTQYF. The CDR3, as DNA: TGTGCCACCAGTGATGACCGACCGGGAGTTAGCACAGATACGCAGTATTTT. The V and J genes are TRBV24-1 and TRBJ2-3, with D maybe TRBD2 (6 bases). Germline V CDR1 and CDR2: KGHDR, SFDVKD. The V end lost 3 bases, the J end lost 0 bases, and 15 bases lay between the germline ends. The CDR3 is 17 residues long.

This clonotype has a count of ten or more. The chain uses TRBV24-1 and TRBJ2-3, with D maybe TRBD2 (7 bases). V shed 0 bases and J shed 4 bases, with 13 bases lying between them. Germline V gene data show CDR1 as KGHDR and CDR2 as SFDVKD. The CDR3 has 16 amino acids. The CDR3 loop is CATSDLSGTTPDTQYF. CDR3 in DNA: TGTGCCACCAGTGATTTGAGCGGGACAACCCCAGATACGCAGTATTTT.

Concerning this clonotype: One junction end disagrees with the germline gene, perhaps due to a read error. The chain uses TRBV12-3 or TRBV12-4 and TRBJ2-1, with 12 nucleotides matching TRBD2. CDR3 length equals 15 residues. The CDR3 loop is CASSLATSGRTERFF. The CDR3, as DNA: TGTGCCAGCAGTTTAGCAACTAGCGGGAGGACTGAGCGGTTCTTC.